Below, 7 T cell receptor beta chains from the same sample are listed, as sequenced in a study of shared clonotypes between healthy human individuals. Only in-frame clones appear in the TCRdb table, and some are missing; sequencing was by immunoSEQ multiplex PCR. Of more than 600,000 clones listed, 92% are singletons. It was CD45RO-negative cells, positively selected for CCR7, that made up naive CD8 cells, with terminally differentiated effector memory CD45RA+ cells excluded. Sample: naive CD8+ T cells sorted from blood. The source of these receptors is a man aged 25-45 years in good health.

This rearrangement joins TRBV4-3 to TRBJ2-3; D uncertain. From germline, CDR1 is LGHNA and CDR2 YSLEER. Trimming took off 1 base at V and 6 bases at J, with 8 bases between the two ends. The CDR3 is 13 amino acids. CDR3 nucleotides: TGCGCCAGCAGCCAAGGGATGCTGGATACGCAGTATTTT. Translating gives CASSQGMLDTQYF.

The chain joins TRBV20-1 to TRBJ2-3; D is unresolved. V lost 3 bases and J lost 5, with 6 bases in between. This CDR3 contains 11 residues. Germline CDR1 and CDR2: DFQATT and SNEGSKA (reference sequence). This CDR3 reads CSARFEDTQYF. In DNA, the CDR3 is TGCAGTGCTAGGTTTGAAGATACGCAGTATTTT.

The chain links TRBV7-6 to TRBJ1-1; D call uncertain. Germline V gene sequence: CDR1 SGHVS, CDR2 FNYEAQ. This CDR3 comprises 14 residues. V lost 5 bases, J lost 1 base, and 11 bases lay in between. DNA of the CDR3: TGTGCCAGCAGCCAAGGACCTTGGAACACTGAAGCTTTCTTT. This encodes CASSQGPWNTEAFF.

J is TRBJ2-7 and V is TRBV5-6, with D maybe TRBD1 (5 bases). V lost 1 base, J lost 2 bases, and 7 bases lay in between. The CDR3 length is 13 residues. Germline-derived CDR1 and CDR2 are SGHDT and YYEEEE. The CDR3 sequence: CASSLPRAYEQYF. The CDR3 region has the DNA TGTGCCAGCAGCTTGCCCAGGGCCTACGAGCAGTACTTC.

V gene TRBV6-5 combines with J gene TRBJ2-2; TRBD2 is a possible D gene (5 bases). Deletions cut 4 bases from V and 4 bases from J, with 13 bases between. Germline assignment: CDR1 MNHEY and CDR2 SVGAGI. This CDR3 contains 15 residues. The CDR3 nucleotides read TGTGCCAGCAGTTGGCGAAGGGCGGGCACCGGGGAGCTGTTTTTT. It translates to CASSWRRAGTGELFF.

The gene calls are TRBV10-3 and TRBJ2-7; 7 bases line up with TRBD1. Trimming at V came to 0 bases and at J to 3 bases, leaving 8 bases not matched to a gene. This CDR3 contains 16 residues. Germline CDR1 reads ENHRY; CDR2 reads SYGVKD. The CDR3 spells CAISESKGQSRYEQYF. In DNA, the CDR3 is TGTGCCATCAGTGAGTCGAAGGGACAGAGCCGCTACGAGCAGTACTTC.

This clone was detected only a few times. The V call is TRBV10-2, the J call TRBJ1-5; no clear D. This CDR3 has 15 amino acids. The germline V and J ends were trimmed by 0 bases and 2 bases, with 8 bases remaining between them. Germline V lookup: CDR1 WSHSY, CDR2 SAAADI. CDR3 DNA sequence: TGCGCCAGCAGTGAGTCTAGACGTGGCAATCAGCCCCAGCATTTT. Translating gives CASSESRRGNQPQHF.